Shown below are 2 T cell receptor beta chains from a single sample sequenced in a study of T cell clonotyping in hematopoietic cell transplantation. TCRdb's table, derived via immunoSEQ multiplex PCR, lists solely in-frame clones and lacks some. The sample gives about 12,000 clones, less than 95% of which show up once; 0.6% to 0.85% is in the top ten. Sequenced material: peripheral blood mononuclear cells. These receptors all stem from a woman aged 45 to 65 in good health. Some clones in this sample may be carry-over from other donors' samples.

The chain links TRBV5-1 to TRBJ2-2; D perhaps matches TRBD1 (6 bases). Germline V gives CDR1 SGHRS, CDR2 YFSETQ. The CDR3 length is 15 residues. Trimming pared 2 bases from V and 8 bases from J, leaving 16 bases between. CDR3 bases: TGCGCCAGCAGCTTCGGCCCAGGGGCAGGTGGGGAGCTGTTTTTT. Residues: CASSFGPGAGGELFF.

The genes are TRBV6-1 and TRBJ1-1; D is uncertain. Trimming left V 7 bases short and J 3 bases short, with 15 bases between. Germline V gene data show CDR1 as MNHNS and CDR2 as SASEGT. The CDR3 is made up of 14 amino acids. CDR3 nucleotides: TGTGCCAGCAAAAGGGTATTTGGGGACACTGAAGCTTTCTTT. Protein: CASKRVFGDTEAFF.